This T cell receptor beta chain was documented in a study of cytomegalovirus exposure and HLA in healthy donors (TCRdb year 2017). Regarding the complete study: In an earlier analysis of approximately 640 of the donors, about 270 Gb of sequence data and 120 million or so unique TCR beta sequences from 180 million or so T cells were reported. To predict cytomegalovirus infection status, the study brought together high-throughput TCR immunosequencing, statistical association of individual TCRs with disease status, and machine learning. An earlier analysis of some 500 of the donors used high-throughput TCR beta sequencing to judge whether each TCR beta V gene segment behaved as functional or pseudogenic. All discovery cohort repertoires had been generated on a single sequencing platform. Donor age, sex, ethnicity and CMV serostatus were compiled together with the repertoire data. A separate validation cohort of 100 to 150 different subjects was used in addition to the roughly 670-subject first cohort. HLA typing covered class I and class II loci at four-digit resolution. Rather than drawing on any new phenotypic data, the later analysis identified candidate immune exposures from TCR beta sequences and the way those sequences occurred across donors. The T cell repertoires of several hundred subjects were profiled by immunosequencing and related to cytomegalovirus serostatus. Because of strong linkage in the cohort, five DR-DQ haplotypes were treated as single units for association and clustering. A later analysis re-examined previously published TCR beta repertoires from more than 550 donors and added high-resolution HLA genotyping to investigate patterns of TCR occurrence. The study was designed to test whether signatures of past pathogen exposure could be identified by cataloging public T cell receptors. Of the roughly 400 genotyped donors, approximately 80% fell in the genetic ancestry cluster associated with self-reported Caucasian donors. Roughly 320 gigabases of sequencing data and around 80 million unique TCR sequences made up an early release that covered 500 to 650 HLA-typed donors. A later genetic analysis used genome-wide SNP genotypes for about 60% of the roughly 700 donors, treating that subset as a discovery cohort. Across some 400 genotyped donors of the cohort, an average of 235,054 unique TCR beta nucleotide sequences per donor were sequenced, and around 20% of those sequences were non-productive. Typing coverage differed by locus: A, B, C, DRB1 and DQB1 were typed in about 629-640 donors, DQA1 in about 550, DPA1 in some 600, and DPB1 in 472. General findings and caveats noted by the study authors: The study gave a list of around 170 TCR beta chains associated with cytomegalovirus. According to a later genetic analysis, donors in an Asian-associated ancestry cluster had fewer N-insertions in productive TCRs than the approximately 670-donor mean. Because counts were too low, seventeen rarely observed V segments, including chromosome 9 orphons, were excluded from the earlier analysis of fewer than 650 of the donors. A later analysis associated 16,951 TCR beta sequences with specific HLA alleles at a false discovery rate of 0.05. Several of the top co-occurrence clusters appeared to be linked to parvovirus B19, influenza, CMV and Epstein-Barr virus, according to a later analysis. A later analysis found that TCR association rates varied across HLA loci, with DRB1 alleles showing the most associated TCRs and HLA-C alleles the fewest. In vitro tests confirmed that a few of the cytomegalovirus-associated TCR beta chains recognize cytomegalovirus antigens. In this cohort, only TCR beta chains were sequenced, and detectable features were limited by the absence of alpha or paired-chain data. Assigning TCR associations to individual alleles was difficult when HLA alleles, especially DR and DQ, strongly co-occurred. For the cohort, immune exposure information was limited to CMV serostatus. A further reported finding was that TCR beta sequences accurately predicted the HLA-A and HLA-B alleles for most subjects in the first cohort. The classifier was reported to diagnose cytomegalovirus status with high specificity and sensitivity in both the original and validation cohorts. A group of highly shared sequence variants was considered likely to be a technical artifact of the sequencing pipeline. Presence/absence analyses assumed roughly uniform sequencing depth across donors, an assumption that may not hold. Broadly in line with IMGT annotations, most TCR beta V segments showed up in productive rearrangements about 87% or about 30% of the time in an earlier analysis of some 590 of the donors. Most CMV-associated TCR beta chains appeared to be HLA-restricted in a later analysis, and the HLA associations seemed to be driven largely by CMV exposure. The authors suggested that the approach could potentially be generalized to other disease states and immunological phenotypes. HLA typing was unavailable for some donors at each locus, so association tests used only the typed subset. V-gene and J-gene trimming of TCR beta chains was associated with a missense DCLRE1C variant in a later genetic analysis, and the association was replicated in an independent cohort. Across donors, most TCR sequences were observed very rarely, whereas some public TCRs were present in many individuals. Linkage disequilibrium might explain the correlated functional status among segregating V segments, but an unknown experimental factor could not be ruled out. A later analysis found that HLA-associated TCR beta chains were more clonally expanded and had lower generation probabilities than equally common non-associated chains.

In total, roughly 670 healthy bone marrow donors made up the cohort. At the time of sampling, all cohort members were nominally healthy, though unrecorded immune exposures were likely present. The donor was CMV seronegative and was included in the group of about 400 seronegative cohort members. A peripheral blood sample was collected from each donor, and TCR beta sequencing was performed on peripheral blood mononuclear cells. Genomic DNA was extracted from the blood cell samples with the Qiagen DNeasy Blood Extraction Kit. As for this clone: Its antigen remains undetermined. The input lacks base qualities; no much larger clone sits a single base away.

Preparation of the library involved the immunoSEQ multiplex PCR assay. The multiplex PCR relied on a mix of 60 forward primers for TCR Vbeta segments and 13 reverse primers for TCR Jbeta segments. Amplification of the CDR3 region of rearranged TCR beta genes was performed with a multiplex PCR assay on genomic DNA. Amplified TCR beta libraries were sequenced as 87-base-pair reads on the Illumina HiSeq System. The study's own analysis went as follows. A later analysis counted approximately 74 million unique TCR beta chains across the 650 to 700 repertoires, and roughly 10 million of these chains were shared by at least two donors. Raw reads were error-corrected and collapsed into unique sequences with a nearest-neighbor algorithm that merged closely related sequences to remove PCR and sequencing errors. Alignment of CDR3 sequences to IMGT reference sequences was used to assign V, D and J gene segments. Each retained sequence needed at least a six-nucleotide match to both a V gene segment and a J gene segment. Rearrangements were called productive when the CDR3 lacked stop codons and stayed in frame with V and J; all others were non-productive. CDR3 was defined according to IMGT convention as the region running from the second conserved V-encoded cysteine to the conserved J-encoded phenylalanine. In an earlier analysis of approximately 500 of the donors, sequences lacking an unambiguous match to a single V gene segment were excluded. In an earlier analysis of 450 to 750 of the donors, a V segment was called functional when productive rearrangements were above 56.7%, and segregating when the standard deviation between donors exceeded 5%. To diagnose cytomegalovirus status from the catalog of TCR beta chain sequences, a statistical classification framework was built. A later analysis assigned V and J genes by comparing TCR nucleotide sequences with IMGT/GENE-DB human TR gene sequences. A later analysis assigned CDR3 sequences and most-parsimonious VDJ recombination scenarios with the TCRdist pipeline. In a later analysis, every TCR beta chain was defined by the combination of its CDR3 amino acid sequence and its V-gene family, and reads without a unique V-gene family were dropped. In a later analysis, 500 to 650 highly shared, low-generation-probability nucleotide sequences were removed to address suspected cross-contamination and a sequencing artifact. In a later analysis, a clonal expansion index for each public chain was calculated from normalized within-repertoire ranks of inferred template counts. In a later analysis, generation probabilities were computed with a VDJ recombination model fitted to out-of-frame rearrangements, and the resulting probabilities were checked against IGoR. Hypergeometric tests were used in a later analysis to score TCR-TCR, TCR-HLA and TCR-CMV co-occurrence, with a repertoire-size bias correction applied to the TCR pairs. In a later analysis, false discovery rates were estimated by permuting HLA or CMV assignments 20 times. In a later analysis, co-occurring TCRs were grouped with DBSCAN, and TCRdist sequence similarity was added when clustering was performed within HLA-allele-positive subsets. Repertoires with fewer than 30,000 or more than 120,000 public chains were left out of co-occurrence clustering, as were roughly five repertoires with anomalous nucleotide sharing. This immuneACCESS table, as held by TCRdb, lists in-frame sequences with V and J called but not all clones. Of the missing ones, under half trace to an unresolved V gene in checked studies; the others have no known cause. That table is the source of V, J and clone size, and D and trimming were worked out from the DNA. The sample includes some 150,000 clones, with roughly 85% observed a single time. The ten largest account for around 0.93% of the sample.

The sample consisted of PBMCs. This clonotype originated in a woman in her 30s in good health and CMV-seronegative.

This receptor has the CDR3 CASSLEWGVGYGYTF. The DNA sequence reads TGCGCCAGCAGCTTGGAATGGGGGGTTGGGTATGGCTACACCTTC. Recombination linked TRBV5-1 to TRBJ1-2, with TRBD1 perhaps the D gene, on 5 matching bases. V loses 0 bases of germline sequence and J loses 5 bases, and the interval between the two ends is 14 bases. Based on the germline V gene, the CDR1 and CDR2 sequences are SGHRS and YFSETQ. Including cysteine and phenylalanine, the CDR3 has 15 amino acids. Just the 45-base CDR3 DNA is kept, in frame starting at base 1. Here the CDR3 is joined to the reference TRBV5-1 and TRBJ1-2 genes, and the full variable domain is: KAGVTQTPRYLIKTRGQQVTLSCSPISGHRSVSWYQQTPGQGLQFLFEYFSETQRNKGNFPGRFSGRQFSNSRSEMNVSTLELGDSALYLCASSLEWGVGYGYTFGSGTRLTVV.